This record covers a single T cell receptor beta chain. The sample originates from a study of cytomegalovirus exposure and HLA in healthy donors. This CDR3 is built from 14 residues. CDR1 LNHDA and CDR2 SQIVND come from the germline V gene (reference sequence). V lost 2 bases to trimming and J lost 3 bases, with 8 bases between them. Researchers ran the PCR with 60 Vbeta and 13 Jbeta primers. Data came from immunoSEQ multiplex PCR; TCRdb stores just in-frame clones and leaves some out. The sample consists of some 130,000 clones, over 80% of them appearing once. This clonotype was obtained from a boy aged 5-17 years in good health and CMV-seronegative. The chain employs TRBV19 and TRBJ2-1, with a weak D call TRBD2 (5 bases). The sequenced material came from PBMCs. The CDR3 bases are TGTGCCAGTAGTATAAGCGGAGTCTACAATGAGCAGTTCTTC. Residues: CASSISGVYNEQFF.